The clone carrying this T cell receptor (beta chain) turned up a few times. Germline CDR1 SNHLY, CDR2 FYNNEI. The CDR3 length is 13 residues. The germline V and J ends were trimmed by 6 bases and 1 base, with 6 bases remaining between them. The sample is drawn from a study of blood T cell repertoires in COVID-19. At the level of the study: Sites across the United States, Italy and Spain contributed samples from acute and convalescent COVID-19. Sources were T cells, B-cell-depleted T cells, or PBMCs; the material itself was cDNA or gDNA.

The assay was immunoSEQ multiplex PCR, and TCRdb's table has in-frame clones only and misses some. The sample lists around 190,000 clones, more than 65% occurring once. This chain uses TRBV2 with TRBJ1-4; D unresolved. Material for sequencing was peripheral blood. The TCR was taken from a human donor in a cohort sampled during active COVID-19. This chain's CDR3 is CASRRLTNEKLFF. As DNA, the CDR3 is TGTGCCAGCAGGCGGTTAACTAATGAAAAACTGTTTTTT.